The 24 T cell receptor beta chains below all came from one sample that was sequenced in a study of early T cells in non-severe SARS-CoV-2 infection. From the 5' RACE reads, TCRdb called clonotypes with MiXCR, one entry per CDR3 protein. The table includes about 83,000 distinct CDR3 sequences, over 9% detected once. The sample comprised whole blood. These receptors were obtained from an adult who was a healthcare worker with PCR-confirmed SARS-CoV-2 infection or an uninfected control (not recorded which).

The chain combines TRBV7-3 with TRBJ1-2; no definite D call. The V and J ends lost 3 bases and 0 bases respectively, with 11 bases between them. Looked up from germline, CDR1 is SGHTA and CDR2 is FQGTGA. The CDR3 covers 15 residues. DNA for the CDR3: TGTGCCAGCAGCTTGGGCCGTTCCCCTAACTATGGCTACACCTTC. Translation gives CASSLGRSPNYGYTF.

This clonotype was seen repeatedly, ten times or more. The rearrangement links TRBV19 to TRBJ1-5; a weak D match, TRBD1 (6 bases). Looked up from germline, CDR1 is LNHDA and CDR2 is SQIVND (reference sequence). The CDR3 is 14 residues long. Trimming shortened V by 5 bases and J by 2 bases, and 10 bases separated the two germline ends. The CDR3 DNA follows: TGTGCCAGTAGTTGGGGGCTAGGCAATCAGCCCCAGCATTTT. Residues: CASSWGLGNQPQHF.

This clonotype was recorded a few times. J is TRBJ1-4 and V is TRBV11-2; maybe TRBD1 (6 bases). Germline V gives CDR1 SGHAT, CDR2 FQNNGV. V was shortened by 5 bases and J by 6 bases, with 19 bases between the two germline ends. The CDR3 has 16 residues. The CDR3 coding sequence is TGTGCCAGCAGCCCCTCTCACCAGTCAGGGGATGAAAAACTGTTTTTT. This gives the protein CASSPSHQSGDEKLFF. The variable domain in full, completed from reference TRBV11-2 and TRBJ1-4, reads EAGVAQSPRYKIIEKRQSVAFWCNPISGHATLYWYQQILGQGPKLLIQFQNNGVVDDSQLPKDRFSAERLKGVDSTLKIQPAKLEDSAVYLCASSPSHQSGDEKLFFGSGTQLSVL.

V is TRBV3-1 and J is TRBJ1-2; possibly TRBD1 for D (6 bases). The CDR3 loop spans 18 amino acids. Germline V gene sequence: CDR1 LGHDT, CDR2 YNNKEL (reference sequence). Trimming removed 0 bases at V and 4 bases at J, with 21 bases between. This CDR3 is CASSQDQSGHRFGYGYTF. The CDR3 DNA reads TGTGCCAGCAGCCAAGATCAATCGGGACACCGGTTTGGCTATGGCTACACCTTC.

This rearrangement joins TRBV7-9 to TRBJ1-4, with a weak D call TRBD1 (5 bases). The CDR3 totals 16 residues. The ends were cut back, 6 bases at V and 6 bases at J, with 20 bases in the middle. Germline V CDR1 and CDR2: SEHNR, FQNEAQ (reference sequence). The CDR3 DNA reads TGTGCCAGCAGTCCGTCTGGGGGAGGTTTTTATGAAAAACTGTTTTTT. Its translation: CASSPSGGGFYEKLFF.

This clonotype showed up just a few times. This chain links TRBV18 with TRBJ2-7; D not resolved. Germline loops: CDR1 KGHSH, CDR2 LQKENI. V was pared by 3 bases and J by 6 bases, with 12 bases between. The CDR3 has 13 amino acids. Written as DNA, the CDR3 is TGTGCCAGCTCACCGATCCGGTTCGGCGAGCAGTACTTC. Translating gives CASSPIRFGEQYF.

This chain connects TRBV27 to TRBJ2-5; 8 bases line up with TRBD1. The CDR3 length is 15 residues. Germline CDR1 MNHEY, CDR2 SMNVEV (reference sequence). The trim removed 4 bases at V and 5 bases at J, leaving 9 bases unmatched. DNA of the CDR3: TGTGCCAGCAGTTCTCTTACGGACAGGGTGGAGACCCAGTACTTC. It is translated as CASSSLTDRVETQYF.

This clonotype showed up many times. The gene calls are TRBV29-1 and TRBJ2-3; D gene ambiguous. The germline gives CDR1 SQVTM, CDR2 ANQGSEA. The V and J ends lost 1 base and 1 base respectively, with 3 bases between them. This CDR3 contains 12 residues. The CDR3 reads CSVEGGTDTQYF. The CDR3 region has the DNA TGCAGCGTTGAAGGGGGCACAGATACGCAGTATTTT.

This clonotype has more than one count but fewer than ten. J is TRBJ2-2 and V is TRBV7-3, with 7 bases aligning to TRBD1. V lost 7 bases to trimming and J lost 3 bases; unmatched junction nucleotides: 11. The CDR3 totals 16 residues. Germline lookup yields CDR1 SGHTA and CDR2 FQGTGA. CDR3 sequence: CASTRTGTLDTGELFF. In DNA form, the CDR3 reads TGTGCCAGCACCAGGACAGGAACGTTGGACACCGGGGAGCTGTTTTTT.

At least ten counts were recorded for this clonotype. The chain couples TRBV20-1 to TRBJ1-1; no definite D call. The CDR3 is 13 residues long. Germline V gene sequence: CDR1 DFQATT, CDR2 SNEGSKA (reference sequence). Trimming cost V 5 bases and J 3 bases, with 13 bases left between them. The CDR3 loop is CSAARRWDTEAFF. CDR3 sequence (DNA): TGCAGTGCTGCCCGGCGCTGGGACACTGAAGCTTTCTTT.

The chain couples TRBV9 to TRBJ2-7; D is uncertain. Germline V gives CDR1 SGDLS, CDR2 YYNGEE. The length of the CDR3 is 13 residues. V lost 0 bases and J lost 0, with 4 bases in between. The CDR3 is CASSVDSSYEQYF. The CDR3 DNA sequence: TGTGCCAGCAGCGTAGACAGCTCCTACGAGCAGTACTTC.

This clonotype was observed a handful of times. This chain links TRBV5-1 with TRBJ1-5; 10 nucleotides align to TRBD1. After removal of 4 bases from V and 1 base from J, the junction contained 8 bases not matched to a gene. The CDR3 consists of 17 residues. CDR1 SGHRS and CDR2 YFSETQ come from the germline V gene. In DNA form, the CDR3 reads TGCGCCAGCAGCATGGGACAGGGGAGAGAGAGCAATCAGCCCCAGCATTTT. Protein sequence: CASSMGQGRESNQPQHF. The variable domain in full, completed from reference TRBV5-1 and TRBJ1-5, reads KAGVTQTPRYLIKTRGQQVTLSCSPISGHRSVSWYQQTPGQGLQFLFEYFSETQRNKGNFPGRFSGRQFSNSRSEMNVSTLELGDSALYLCASSMGQGRESNQPQHFGDGTRLSIL.

The rearrangement uses TRBV4-1 and TRBJ2-1; TRBD2 aligns across 8 bases. The J segment lost 7 bases and the V segment lost 1 base, leaving 12 bases of the junction unmatched. The CDR3 length is 17 residues. In germline, CDR1 is MGHRA, CDR2 YSYEKL. CDR3 residues: CASSQGGVREVTNEQFF. For the CDR3, the DNA is TGCGCCAGCAGCCAAGGAGGGGTGCGGGAGGTAACGAATGAGCAGTTCTTC.

As DNA, the CDR3 is TGCGCCAGCAGCCCGGAGACTCTGGAGACCCAGTACTTC. Amino acid sequence: CASSPETLETQYF. This chain joins TRBV5-1 and TRBJ2-5, with D uncertain. This CDR3 is 13 amino acids long. The V gene's germline CDR1 is SGHRS and CDR2 YFSETQ. V dropped 4 bases and J dropped 5 bases, with 12 bases sitting between them.

J is TRBJ1-4 and V is TRBV2, with 11 bases lining up with TRBD1. The CDR3 covers 14 residues. V shed 6 bases, J shed 8 bases, and the junction held 5 bases outside the gene matches. CDR1 is SNHLY and CDR2 is FYNNEI in the germline V gene. The CDR3 DNA reads TGTGCCAGCAGGATCCGGGACAGGGGGGAAAAACTGTTTTTT. The encoded protein is CASRIRDRGEKLFF.

This clonotype was detected a few times. The chain uses TRBV29-1 and TRBJ2-3; 9 nucleotides match TRBD2. With 6 bases clipped from V and 4 bases from J, the junction kept 11 bases outside the gene matches. This CDR3 contains 15 residues. Germline loops: CDR1 SQVTM, CDR2 ANQGSEA. CDR3: CSVKISGSGPDTQYF. Here the CDR3 DNA reads TGCAGCGTGAAGATTAGCGGGAGCGGACCAGATACGCAGTATTTT.

The rearrangement joins TRBV20-1 to TRBJ1-2; D is uncertain. The CDR3 length is 15 residues. The V gene lost 1 base and the J gene lost 4 bases, with 16 bases spanning the gap. Germline V gene lookup returns CDR1 DFQATT and CDR2 SNEGSKA (reference sequence). The CDR3: CSARAGQEASYGYTF. The CDR3 nucleotides are TGCAGTGCTAGAGCTGGTCAGGAAGCTAGCTATGGCTACACCTTC.

This clonotype has only a few counts. The J gene is TRBJ2-3, the V gene TRBV20-1; D assignment may be TRBD1 or TRBD2 (5 bases each). The CDR3 covers 15 residues. With 5 bases removed from V and 4 bases from J, the gap between germline ends came to 19 bases. Germline lookup yields CDR1 DFQATT and CDR2 SNEGSKA (reference sequence). CDR3 protein: CSAGGYGGESDTQYF. DNA for the CDR3: TGCAGTGCTGGGGGATATGGGGGAGAGTCAGATACGCAGTATTTT.

This sequence joins TRBV7-9 and TRBJ2-7; no clear D gene. Germline CDR1 and CDR2: SEHNR and FQNEAQ (reference sequence). This CDR3 comprises 12 residues. Trimming pared 4 bases from V and 3 bases from J, leaving 7 bases between. In nucleotides, the CDR3 is TGTGCCAGCAGCTCCCCCAGCTACGAGCAGTACTTC. This gives the protein CASSSPSYEQYF.

This clonotype was counted only a few times. This chain connects TRBV29-1 to TRBJ1-5; D is unresolved. Germline-derived CDR1 and CDR2 are SQVTM and ANQGSEA. The CDR3 has 13 amino acids. V lost 4 bases to trimming and J lost 4 bases, with 11 bases between them. The CDR3, as DNA: TGCAGCGTTGGGCAGGCCGGTAATCAGCCCCAGCATTTT. Its translation is CSVGQAGNQPQHF.

The rearrangement uses TRBV4-3 and TRBJ1-2; 7 positions match TRBD1. Germline-derived CDR1 and CDR2 are LGHNA and YSLEER. The CDR3 runs 18 residues. V trimming: 0 bases; J trimming: 6 bases; junction bases outside the gene matches: 16. This CDR3 reads CASSQDPQGPRGGDGYTF. The DNA for the CDR3 is TGCGCCAGCAGCCAAGACCCCCAAGGCCCCAGGGGGGGGGATGGCTACACCTTC.

The J gene is TRBJ2-3, the V gene TRBV29-1; either TRBD1 or TRBD2 may fit D (5 bases each). The CDR3 is 14 residues long. Germline loops: CDR1 SQVTM, CDR2 ANQGSEA. Trimming shortened V by 5 bases and J by 0 bases, and 12 bases separated the two germline ends. The CDR3 loop is CSVTRGISTDTQYF. The CDR3 DNA sequence: TGCAGCGTTACGAGGGGAATTAGCACAGATACGCAGTATTTT.

J is TRBJ2-5 and V is TRBV18; TRBD1 might be the D (5 bases). Trimming removed 3 bases from V and 5 bases from J, with 16 bases in between. The CDR3 spans 15 residues. Germline loops: CDR1 KGHSH, CDR2 LQKENI. In DNA, the CDR3 is TGTGCCAGCTCACCGGGGCAGGCGGCAGCGGAGACCCAGTACTTC. Amino acids: CASSPGQAAAETQYF.

This clonotype turned up a few times. The chain has TRBV7-6 and TRBJ2-1, with D unresolved. V gave up 5 bases and J gave up 9 bases, with 11 bases separating them. Per germline, CDR1 SGHVS and CDR2 FNYEAQ. The CDR3 is made up of 12 amino acids. DNA for the CDR3: TGTGCCAGCAGCCCCAGGAGTTTTGAGCAGTTCTTC. It codes for CASSPRSFEQFF.